This T cell receptor beta chain was captured by sequencing in a study of control samples from healthy donors and cancer patients. Sequenced by immunoSEQ multiplex PCR; TCRdb stores in-frame clones only, minus some. Among some 120,000 clones, about 93% were seen once, and the ten largest hold around 1.6%. The CDR3 spans 18 residues. Germline lookup yields CDR1 SGHVS and CDR2 FNYEAQ. V was pared by 5 bases and J by 0 bases, with 10 bases of the junction left unmatched. The sample was PBMCs. V and J are TRBV7-6 and TRBJ2-6; 7 bases match TRBD2. The sequence was obtained from a man aged 45-65 years with head and neck cancer. CDR3: CASSPLGRVTSGANVLTF. CDR3 coding DNA: TGTGCCAGCAGCCCCTTAGGGAGGGTCACCTCTGGGGCCAACGTCCTGACTTTC.